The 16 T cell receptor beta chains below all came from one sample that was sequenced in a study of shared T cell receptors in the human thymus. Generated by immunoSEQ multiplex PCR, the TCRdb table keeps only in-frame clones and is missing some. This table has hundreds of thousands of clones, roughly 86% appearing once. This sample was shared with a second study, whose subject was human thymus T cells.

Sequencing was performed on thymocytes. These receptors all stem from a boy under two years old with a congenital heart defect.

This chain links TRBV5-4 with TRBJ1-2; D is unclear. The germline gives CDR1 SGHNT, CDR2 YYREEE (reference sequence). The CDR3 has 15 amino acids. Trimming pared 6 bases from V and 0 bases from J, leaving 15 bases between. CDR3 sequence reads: CASTWRPPTNYGYTF. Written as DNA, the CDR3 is TGTGCCAGCACTTGGAGACCGCCTACTAACTATGGCTACACCTTC. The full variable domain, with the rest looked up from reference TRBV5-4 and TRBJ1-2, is ETGVTQSPTHLIKTRGQQVTLRCSSQSGHNTVSWYQQALGQGPQFIFQYYREEENGRGNFPPRFSGLQFPNYSSELNVNALELDDSALYLCASTWRPPTNYGYTFGSGTRLTVV.

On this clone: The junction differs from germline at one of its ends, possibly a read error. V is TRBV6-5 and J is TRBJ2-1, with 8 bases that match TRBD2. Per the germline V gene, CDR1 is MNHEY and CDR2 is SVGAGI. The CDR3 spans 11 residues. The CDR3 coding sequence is TGTGCCAGCAGGAATGACGGGAGGGCCGTCTTC. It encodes CASRNDGRAVF.

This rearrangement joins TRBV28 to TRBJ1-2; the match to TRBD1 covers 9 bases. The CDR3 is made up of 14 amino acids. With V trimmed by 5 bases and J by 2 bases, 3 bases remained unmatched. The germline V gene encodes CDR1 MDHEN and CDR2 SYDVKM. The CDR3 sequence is CASSTDRGNYGYTF. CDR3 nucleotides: TGTGCCAGCAGTACCGACAGGGGGAACTATGGCTACACCTTC.

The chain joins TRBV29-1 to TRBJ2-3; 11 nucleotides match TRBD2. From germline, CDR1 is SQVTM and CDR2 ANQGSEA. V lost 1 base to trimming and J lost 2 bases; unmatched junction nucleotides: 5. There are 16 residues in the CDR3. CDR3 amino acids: CSVEGGLADHTDTQYF. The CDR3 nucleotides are TGCAGCGTTGAAGGGGGACTAGCGGACCACACAGATACGCAGTATTTT.

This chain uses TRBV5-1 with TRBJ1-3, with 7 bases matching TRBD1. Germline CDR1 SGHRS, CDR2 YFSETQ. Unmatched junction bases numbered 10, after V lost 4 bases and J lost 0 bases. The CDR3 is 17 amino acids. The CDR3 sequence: CASSPGQALSSGNTIYF. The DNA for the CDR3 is TGCGCCAGCAGCCCTGGACAGGCGCTAAGCTCTGGAAACACCATATATTTT.

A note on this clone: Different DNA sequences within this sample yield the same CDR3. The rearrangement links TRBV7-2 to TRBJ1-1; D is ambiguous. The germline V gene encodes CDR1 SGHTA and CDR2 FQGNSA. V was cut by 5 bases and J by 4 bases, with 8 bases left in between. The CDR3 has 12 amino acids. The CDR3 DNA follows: TGTGCCAGCAGCCCAGCGGGCACTGAAGCTTTCTTT. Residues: CASSPAGTEAFF.

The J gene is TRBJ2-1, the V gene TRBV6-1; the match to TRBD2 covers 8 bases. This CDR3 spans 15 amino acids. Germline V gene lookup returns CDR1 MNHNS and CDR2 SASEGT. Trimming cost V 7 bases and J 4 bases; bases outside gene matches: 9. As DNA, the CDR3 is TGTGCCAGCAAAATTCGACTAGCGCGGTACAATGAGCAGTTCTTC. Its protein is CASKIRLARYNEQFF.

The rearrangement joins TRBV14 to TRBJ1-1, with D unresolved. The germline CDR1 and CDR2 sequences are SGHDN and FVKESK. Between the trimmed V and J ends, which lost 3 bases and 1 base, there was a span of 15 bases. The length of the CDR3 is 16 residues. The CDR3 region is CASSHERTKKNTEAFF. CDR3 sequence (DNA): TGTGCCAGCAGCCATGAGCGCACCAAAAAGAACACTGAAGCTTTCTTT. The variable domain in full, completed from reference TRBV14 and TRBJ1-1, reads EAGVTQFPSHSVIEKGQTVTLRCDPISGHDNLYWYRRVMGKEIKFLLHFVKESKQDESGMPNNRFLAERTGGTYSTLKVQPAELEDSGVYFCASSHERTKKNTEAFFGQGTRLTVV.

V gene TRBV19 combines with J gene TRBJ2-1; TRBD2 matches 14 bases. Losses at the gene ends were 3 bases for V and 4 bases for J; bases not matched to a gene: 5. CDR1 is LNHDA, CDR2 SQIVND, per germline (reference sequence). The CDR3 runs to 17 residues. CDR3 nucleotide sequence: TGTGCCAGTAGTATTGGGACTAGCGGGGGATCATACAATGAGCAGTTCTTC. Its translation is CASSIGTSGGSYNEQFF. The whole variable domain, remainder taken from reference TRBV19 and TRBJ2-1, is DGGITQSPKYLFRKEGQNVTLSCEQNLNHDAMYWYRQDPGQGLRLIYYSQIVNDFQKGDIAEGYSVSREKKESFPLTVTSAQKNPTAFYLCASSIGTSGGSYNEQFFGPGTRLTVL.

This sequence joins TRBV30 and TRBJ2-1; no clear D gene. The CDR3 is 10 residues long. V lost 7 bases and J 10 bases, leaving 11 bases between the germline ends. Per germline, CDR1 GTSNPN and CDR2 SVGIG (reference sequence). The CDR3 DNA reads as TGTGCCTTCCTGGGCCCGGAGCAGTTCTTC. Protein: CAFLGPEQFF.

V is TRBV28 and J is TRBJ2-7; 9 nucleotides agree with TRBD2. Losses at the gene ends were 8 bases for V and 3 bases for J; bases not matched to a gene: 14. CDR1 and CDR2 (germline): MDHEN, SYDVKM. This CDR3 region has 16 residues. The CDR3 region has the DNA TGTGCCAGCCTACCCCGACTAGCGGTAAACTTCTACGAGCAGTACTTC. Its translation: CASLPRLAVNFYEQYF.

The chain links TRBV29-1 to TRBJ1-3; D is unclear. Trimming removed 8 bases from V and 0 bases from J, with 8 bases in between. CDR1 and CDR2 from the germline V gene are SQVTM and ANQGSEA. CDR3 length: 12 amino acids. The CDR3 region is CSFEGSGNTIYF. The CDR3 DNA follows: TGCAGCTTCGAGGGCTCTGGAAACACCATATATTTT.

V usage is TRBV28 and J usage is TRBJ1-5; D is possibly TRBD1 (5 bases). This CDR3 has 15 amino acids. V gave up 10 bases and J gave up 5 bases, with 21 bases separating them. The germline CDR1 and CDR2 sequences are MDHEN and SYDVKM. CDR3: CATIHQQESDQPQHF. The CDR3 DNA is TGTGCCACCATACATCAACAGGAGAGCGATCAGCCCCAGCATTTT.

DNA of the CDR3: TGTGCCAGCAGCGCAGCCTCGCCGGGACATTCCGCAAAAAAAGAGACCCAGTACTTC. It codes for CASSAASPGHSAKKETQYF. The genes are TRBV9 and TRBJ2-5, with D maybe TRBD1 (6 bases). The CDR3 sequence is 19 residues long. In germline, CDR1 is SGDLS, CDR2 YYNGEE. The V end lost 3 bases, the J end lost 3 bases, and 27 bases lay between the germline ends.

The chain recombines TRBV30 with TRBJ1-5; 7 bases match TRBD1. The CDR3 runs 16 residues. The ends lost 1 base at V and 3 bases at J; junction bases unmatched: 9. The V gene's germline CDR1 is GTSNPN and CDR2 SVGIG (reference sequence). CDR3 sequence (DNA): TGTGCCTGGAGTGACGGTGGCAGGGGGAACAATCAGCCCCAGCATTTT. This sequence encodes CAWSDGGRGNNQPQHF.

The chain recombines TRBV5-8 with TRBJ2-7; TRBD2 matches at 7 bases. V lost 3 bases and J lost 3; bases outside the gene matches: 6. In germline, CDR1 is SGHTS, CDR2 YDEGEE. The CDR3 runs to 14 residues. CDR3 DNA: TGTGCCAGCAGCTATCCGGGACTATTCTACGAGCAGTACTTC. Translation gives CASSYPGLFYEQYF.